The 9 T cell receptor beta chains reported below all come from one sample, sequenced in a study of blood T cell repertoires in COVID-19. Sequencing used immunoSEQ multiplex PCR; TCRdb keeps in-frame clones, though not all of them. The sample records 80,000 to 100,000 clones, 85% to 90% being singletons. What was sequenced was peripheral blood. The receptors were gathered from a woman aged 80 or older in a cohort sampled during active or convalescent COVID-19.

This CDR3 is CASSVGTRGEQYV. CDR3 DNA: TGTGCCAGCAGCGTAGGTACTAGAGGAGAGCAGTACGTC. This rearrangement joins TRBV9 to TRBJ2-7; TRBD2 is a possible D gene (5 bases). The CDR3 consists of 13 residues. Germline V gene sequence: CDR1 SGDLS, CDR2 YYNGEE. Trimming removed 0 bases at V and 7 bases at J, with 11 bases between.

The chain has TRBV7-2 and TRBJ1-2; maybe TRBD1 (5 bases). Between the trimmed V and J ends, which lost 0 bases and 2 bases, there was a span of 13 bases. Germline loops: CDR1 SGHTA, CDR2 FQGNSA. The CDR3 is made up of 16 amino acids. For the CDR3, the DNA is TGTGCCAGCAGCTTAGCGAAATTAAAGGGGAACTATGGCTACACCTTC. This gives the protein CASSLAKLKGNYGYTF.

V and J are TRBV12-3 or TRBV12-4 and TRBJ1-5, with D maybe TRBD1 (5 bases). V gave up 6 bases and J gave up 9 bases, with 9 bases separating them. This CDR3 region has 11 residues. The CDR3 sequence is CASSPGGPQHF. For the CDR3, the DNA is TGTGCCAGCAGCCCCGGGGGGCCCCAGCATTTT.

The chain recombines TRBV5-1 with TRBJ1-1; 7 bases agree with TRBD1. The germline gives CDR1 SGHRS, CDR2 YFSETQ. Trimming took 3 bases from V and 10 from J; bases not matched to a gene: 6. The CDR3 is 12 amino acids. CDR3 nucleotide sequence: TGCGCCAGCAGCTCGCAGGGGGAAGCAGCTTTCTTT. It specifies CASSSQGEAAFF. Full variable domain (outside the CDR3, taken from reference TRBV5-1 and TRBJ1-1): KAGVTQTPRYLIKTRGQQVTLSCSPISGHRSVSWYQQTPGQGLQFLFEYFSETQRNKGNFPGRFSGRQFSNSRSEMNVSTLELGDSALYLCASSSQGEAAFFGQGTRLTVV.

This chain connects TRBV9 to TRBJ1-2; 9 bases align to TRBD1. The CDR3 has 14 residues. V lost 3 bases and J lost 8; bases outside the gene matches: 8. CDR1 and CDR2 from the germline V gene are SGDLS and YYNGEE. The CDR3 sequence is CASSAQQGANGYTF. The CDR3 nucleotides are TGTGCCAGCAGCGCCCAACAGGGGGCGAACGGCTACACCTTC.

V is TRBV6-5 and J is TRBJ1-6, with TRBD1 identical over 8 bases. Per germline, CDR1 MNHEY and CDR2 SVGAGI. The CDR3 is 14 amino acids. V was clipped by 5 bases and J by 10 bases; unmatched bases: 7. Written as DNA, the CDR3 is TGTGCCAGCAGTCTGGACAGGGATCACTCACCCCTCCACTTT. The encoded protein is CASSLDRDHSPLHF.

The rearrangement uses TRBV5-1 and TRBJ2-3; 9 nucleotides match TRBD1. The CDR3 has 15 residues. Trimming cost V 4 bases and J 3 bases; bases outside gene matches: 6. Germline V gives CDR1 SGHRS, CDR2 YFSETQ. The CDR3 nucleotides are TGCGCCAGCAGCGGGGGACAGGGTAGTACAGATACGCAGTATTTT. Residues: CASSGGQGSTDTQYF.

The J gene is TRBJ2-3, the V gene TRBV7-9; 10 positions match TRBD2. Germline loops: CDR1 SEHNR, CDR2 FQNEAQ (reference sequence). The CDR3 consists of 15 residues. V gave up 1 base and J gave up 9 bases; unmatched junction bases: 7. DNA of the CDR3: TGTGCCAGCAGCTTAGACCTAGCGGGAGAGGGGACGCAGTATTTT. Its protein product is CASSLDLAGEGTQYF.

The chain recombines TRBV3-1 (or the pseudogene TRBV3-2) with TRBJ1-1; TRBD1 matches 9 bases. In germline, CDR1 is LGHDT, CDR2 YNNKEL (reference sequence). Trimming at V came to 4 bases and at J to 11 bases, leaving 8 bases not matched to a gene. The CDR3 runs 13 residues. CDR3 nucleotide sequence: TGTGCCAGCAGCCCTAGAGGGACAGGGACGGCTTTCTTT. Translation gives CASSPRGTGTAFF.